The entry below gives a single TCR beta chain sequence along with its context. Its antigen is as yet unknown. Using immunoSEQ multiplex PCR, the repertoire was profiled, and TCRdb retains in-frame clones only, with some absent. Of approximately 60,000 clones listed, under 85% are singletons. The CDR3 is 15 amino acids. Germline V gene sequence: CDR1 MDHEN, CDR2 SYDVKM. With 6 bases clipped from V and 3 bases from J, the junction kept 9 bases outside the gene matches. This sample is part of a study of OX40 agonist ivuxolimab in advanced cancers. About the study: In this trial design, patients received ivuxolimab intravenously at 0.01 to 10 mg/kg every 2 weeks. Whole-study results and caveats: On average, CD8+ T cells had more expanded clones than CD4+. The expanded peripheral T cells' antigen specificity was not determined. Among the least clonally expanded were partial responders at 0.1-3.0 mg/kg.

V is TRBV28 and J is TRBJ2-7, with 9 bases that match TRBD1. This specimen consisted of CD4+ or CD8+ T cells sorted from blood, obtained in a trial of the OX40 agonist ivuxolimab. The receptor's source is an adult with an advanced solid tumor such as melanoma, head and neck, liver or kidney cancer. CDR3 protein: CASRLMSGQGYEQYF. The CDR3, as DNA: TGTGCCAGCAGACTTATGTCGGGACAGGGCTACGAGCAGTACTTC.